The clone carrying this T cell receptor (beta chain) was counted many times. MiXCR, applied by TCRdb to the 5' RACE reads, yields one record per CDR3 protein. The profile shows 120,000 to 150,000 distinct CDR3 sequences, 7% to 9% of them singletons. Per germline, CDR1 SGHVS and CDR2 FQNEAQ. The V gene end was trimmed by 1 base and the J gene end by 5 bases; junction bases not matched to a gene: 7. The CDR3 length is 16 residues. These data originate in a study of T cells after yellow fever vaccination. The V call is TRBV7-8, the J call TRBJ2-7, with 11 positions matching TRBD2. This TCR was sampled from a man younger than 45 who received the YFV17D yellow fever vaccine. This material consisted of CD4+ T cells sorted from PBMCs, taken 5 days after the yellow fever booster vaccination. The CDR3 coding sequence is TGTGCCAGCAGCTTAGGTCTAGCGGGAGGAGGTAACGAGCAGTACTTC. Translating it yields CASSLGLAGGGNEQYF.